This T cell receptor beta chain derives from a study of cytomegalovirus exposure and HLA in healthy donors. In the PCR, 60 Vbeta and 13 Jbeta primers were used. The protocol was immunoSEQ multiplex PCR, while the TCRdb copy is restricted to in-frame clones and leaves out a portion. The data hold about 130,000 clones, with roughly 78% observed a single time. Trimming removed 4 bases from V and 4 bases from J, with 8 bases in between. The germline V gene encodes CDR1 MNHNS and CDR2 SASEGT. The CDR3 extends over 13 amino acids. The chain links TRBV6-1 to TRBJ1-5, with a tentative D call TRBD1 (5 bases). The source material was PBMCs. The TCR sequence derives from a man under 40 in good health and CMV-seronegative. CDR3 DNA: TGTGCCAGCAGTGCGACAGAGAATCAGCCCCAGCATTTT. It translates to CASSATENQPQHF.